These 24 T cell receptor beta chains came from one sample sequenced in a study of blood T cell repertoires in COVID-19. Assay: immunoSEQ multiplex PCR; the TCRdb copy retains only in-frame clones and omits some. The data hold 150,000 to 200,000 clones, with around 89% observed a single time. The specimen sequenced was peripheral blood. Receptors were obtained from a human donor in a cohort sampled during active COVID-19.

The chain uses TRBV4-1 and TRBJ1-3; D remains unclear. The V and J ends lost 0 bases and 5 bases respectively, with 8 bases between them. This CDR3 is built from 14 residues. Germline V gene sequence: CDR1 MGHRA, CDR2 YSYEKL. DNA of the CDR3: TGCGCCAGCAGCCAAGATGCACAGAGAAACACCATATATTTT. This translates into CASSQDAQRNTIYF.

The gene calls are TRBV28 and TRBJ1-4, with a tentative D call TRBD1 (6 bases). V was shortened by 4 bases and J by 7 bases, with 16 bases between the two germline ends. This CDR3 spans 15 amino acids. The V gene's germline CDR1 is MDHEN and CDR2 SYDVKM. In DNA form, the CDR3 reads TGTGCCAGCAGTTCAGGGGCCGCCCTTTTTGAAAAACTGTTTTTT. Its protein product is CASSSGAALFEKLFF.

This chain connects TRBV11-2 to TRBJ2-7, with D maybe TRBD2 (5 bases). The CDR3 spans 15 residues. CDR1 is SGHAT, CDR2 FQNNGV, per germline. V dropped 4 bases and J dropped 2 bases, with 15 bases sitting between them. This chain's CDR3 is CASSSPSGNPYEQYF. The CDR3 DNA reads TGTGCCAGCAGCTCACCGAGCGGAAACCCCTACGAGCAGTACTTC.

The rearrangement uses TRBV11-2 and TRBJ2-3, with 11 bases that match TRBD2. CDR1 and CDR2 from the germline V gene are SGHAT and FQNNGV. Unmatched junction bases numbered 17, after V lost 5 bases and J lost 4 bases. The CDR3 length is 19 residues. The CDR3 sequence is CASSPEWGTSGQTADTQYF. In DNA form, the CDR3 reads TGTGCCAGCAGCCCAGAATGGGGGACTAGCGGCCAGACGGCAGATACGCAGTATTTT. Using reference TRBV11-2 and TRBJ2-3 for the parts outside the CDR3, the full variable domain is EAGVAQSPRYKIIEKRQSVAFWCNPISGHATLYWYQQILGQGPKLLIQFQNNGVVDDSQLPKDRFSAERLKGVDSTLKIQPAKLEDSAVYLCASSPEWGTSGQTADTQYFGPGTRLTVL.

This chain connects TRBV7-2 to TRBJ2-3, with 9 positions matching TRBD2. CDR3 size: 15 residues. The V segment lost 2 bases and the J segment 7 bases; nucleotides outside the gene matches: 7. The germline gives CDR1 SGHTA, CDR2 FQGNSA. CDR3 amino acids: CASSLRLAGSHTQYF. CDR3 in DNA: TGTGCCAGCAGCTTAAGGCTAGCGGGGTCTCATACGCAGTATTTT.

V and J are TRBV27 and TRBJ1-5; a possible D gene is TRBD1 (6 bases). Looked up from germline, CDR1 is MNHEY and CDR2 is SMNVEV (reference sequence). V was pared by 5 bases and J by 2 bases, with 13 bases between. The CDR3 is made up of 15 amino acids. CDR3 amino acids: CASSPRGLGNQPQHF. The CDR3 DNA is TGTGCCAGCAGTCCCAGGGGTTTGGGCAATCAGCCCCAGCATTTT.

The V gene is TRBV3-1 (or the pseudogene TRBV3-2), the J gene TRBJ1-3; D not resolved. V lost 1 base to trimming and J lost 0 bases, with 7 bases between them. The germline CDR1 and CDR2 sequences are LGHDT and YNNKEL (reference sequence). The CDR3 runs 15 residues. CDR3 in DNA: TGTGCCAGCAGCCAAGCACAGAGCTCTGGAAACACCATATATTTT. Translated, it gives CASSQAQSSGNTIYF.

CDR3 nucleotides: TGCGCCAGCAGCCAAGCTCTAGGGGGCTCTATTTACGAGCAGTACTTC. The encoded protein is CASSQALGGSIYEQYF. The J gene is TRBJ2-7, the V gene TRBV4-1; 7 bases line up with TRBD1. Germline V gives CDR1 MGHRA, CDR2 YSYEKL. The CDR3 covers 16 residues. V was clipped by 1 base and J by 4 bases; unmatched bases: 10.

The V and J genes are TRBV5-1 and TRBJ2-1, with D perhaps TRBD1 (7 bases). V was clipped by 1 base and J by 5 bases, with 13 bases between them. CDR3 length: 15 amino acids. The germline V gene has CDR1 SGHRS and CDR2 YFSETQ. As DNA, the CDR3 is TGCGCCAGCAGCTTGCAGGGGGGTACGGACAATGAGCAGTTCTTC. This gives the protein CASSLQGGTDNEQFF.

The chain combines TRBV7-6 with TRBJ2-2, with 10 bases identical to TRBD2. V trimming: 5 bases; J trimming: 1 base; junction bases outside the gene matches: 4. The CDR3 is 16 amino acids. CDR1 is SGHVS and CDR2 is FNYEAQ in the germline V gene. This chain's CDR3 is CASSLSSGRNTGELFF. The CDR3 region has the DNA TGTGCCAGCAGCCTCTCTAGCGGGAGGAACACCGGGGAGCTGTTTTTT.

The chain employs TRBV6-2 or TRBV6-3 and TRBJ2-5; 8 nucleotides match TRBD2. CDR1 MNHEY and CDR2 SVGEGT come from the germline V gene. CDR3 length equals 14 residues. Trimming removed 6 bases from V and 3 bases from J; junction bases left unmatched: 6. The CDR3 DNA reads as TGTGCCAGCAGCTCGAGCGGGAGTAAAGAGACCCAGTACTTC. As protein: CASSSSGSKETQYF.

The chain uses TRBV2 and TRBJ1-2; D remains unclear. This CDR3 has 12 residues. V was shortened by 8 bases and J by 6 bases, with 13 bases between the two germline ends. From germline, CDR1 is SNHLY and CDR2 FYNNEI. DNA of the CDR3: TGTGCCAGCTCGGCTAATGGAGATGGCTACACCTTC. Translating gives CASSANGDGYTF.

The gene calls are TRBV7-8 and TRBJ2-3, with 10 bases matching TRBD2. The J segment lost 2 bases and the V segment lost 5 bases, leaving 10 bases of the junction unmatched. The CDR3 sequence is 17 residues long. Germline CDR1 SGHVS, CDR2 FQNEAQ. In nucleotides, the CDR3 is TGTGCCAGCAGCACACCCAGGAGCGGGGGGGCCACAGATACGCAGTATTTT. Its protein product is CASSTPRSGGATDTQYF.

CDR3 loop: CASSQVFRTGELYGYTF. DNA of the CDR3: TGTGCCAGCAGCCAAGTGTTTAGGACAGGGGAACTCTATGGCTACACCTTC. The gene calls are TRBV4-2 and TRBJ1-2, with 9 positions matching TRBD1. V lost 1 base, J lost 4 bases, and 10 bases stayed unmatched. Germline CDR1 LGHNA, CDR2 YNFKEQ. This CDR3 is built from 17 residues.

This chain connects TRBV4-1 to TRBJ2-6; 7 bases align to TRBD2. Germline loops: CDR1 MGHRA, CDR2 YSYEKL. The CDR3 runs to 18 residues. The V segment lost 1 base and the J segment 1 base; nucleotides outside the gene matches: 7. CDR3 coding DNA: TGCGCCAGCAGCCAAGTTTCGGGGGGACCGTCTGGGGCCAACGTCCTGACTTTC. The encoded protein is CASSQVSGGPSGANVLTF.

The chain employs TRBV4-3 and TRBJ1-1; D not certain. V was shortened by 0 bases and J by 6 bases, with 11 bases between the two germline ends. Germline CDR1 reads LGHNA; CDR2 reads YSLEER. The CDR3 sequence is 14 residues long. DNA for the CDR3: TGCGCCAGCAGCCAAGATGGGAGAAAGTCTGAAGCTTTCTTT. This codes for CASSQDGRKSEAFF.

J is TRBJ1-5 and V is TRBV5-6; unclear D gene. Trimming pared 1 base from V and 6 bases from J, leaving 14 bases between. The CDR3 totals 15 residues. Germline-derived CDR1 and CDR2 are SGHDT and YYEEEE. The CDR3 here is CASSLRAAGIQPQHF. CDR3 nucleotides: TGTGCCAGCAGCTTGAGGGCTGCGGGAATTCAGCCCCAGCATTTT. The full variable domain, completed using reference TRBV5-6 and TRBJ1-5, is DAGVTQSPTHLIKTRGQQVTLRCSPKSGHDTVSWYQQALGQGPQFIFQYYEEEERQRGNFPDRFSGHQFPNYSSELNVNALLLGDSALYLCASSLRAAGIQPQHFGDGTRLSIL.

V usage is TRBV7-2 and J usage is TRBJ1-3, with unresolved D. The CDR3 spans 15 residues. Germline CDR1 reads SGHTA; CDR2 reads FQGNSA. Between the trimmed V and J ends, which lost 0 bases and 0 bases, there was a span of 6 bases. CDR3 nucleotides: TGTGCCAGCAGCTTAGCTTCAGGCTCTGGAAACACCATATATTTT. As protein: CASSLASGSGNTIYF.

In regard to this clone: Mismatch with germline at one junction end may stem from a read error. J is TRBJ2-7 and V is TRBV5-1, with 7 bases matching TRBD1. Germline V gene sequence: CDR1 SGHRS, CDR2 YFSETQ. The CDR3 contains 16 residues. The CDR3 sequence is CASSLEGAGGSSEQYF. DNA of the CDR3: TGCGCCAGCAGCTTGGAAGGAGCAGGGGGATCCTCCGAGCAGTACTTC.

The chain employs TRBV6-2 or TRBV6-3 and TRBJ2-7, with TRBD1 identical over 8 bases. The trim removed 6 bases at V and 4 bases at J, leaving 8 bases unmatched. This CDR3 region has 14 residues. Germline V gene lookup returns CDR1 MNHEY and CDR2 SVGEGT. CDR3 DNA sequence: TGTGCCAGCAGCTGGACAGGGAGGACGTACGAGCAGTACTTC. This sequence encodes CASSWTGRTYEQYF.

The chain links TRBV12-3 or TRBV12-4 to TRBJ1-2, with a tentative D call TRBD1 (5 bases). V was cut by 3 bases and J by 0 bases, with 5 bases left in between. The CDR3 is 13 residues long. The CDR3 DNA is TGTGCCAGCAGTTTGACAGCTAACTATGGCTACACCTTC. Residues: CASSLTANYGYTF.

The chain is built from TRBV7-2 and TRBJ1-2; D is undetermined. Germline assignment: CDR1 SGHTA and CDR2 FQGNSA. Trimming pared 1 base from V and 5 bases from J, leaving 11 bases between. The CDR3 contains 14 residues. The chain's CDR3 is CASSLGTGSYGYTF. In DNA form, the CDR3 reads TGTGCCAGCAGCTTAGGGACGGGGAGTTATGGCTACACCTTC. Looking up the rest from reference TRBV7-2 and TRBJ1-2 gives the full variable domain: GAGVSQSPSNKVTEKGKDVELRCDPISGHTALYWYRQSLGQGLEFLIYFQGNSAPDKSGLPSDRFSAERTGGSVSTLTIQRTQQEDSAVYLCASSLGTGSYGYTFGSGTRLTVV.

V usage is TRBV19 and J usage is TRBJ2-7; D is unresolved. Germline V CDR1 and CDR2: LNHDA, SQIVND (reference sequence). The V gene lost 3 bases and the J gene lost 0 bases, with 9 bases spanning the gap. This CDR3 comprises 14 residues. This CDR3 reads CASSMTPSSYEQYF. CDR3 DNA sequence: TGTGCCAGTAGTATGACACCGAGCTCCTACGAGCAGTACTTC.

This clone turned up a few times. CDR3 sequence (DNA): TGTGCCAGCAGTCTGACTAGGGGCAGGACTGAAGCTTTCTTT. It codes for CASSLTRGRTEAFF. This chain uses TRBV6-2 or TRBV6-3 with TRBJ1-1; D possibly corresponds to TRBD1 (5 bases). Germline V gives CDR1 MNHEY, CDR2 SVGEGT. V lost 5 bases and J 5 bases, leaving 15 bases between the germline ends. CDR3 length: 14 amino acids.